This T cell receptor (beta chain) was sequenced in a study of response to subunit inactivated influenza vaccine. Findings and caveats of the study: Each seasonal influenza vaccination recruits few new T cells, the authors suggested.

The V and J ends lost 4 bases and 0 bases respectively, with 18 bases between them. CDR1 is SGHTA and CDR2 is FQGNSA in the germline V gene. This CDR3 region has 17 residues. MiXCR was run by TCRdb on the RT-PCR reads, yielding one entry per CDR3 protein. The table includes more than 450,000 distinct CDR3 sequences, less than 8% detected once. This clonotype was found a few times. What it binds is unknown. The clonotype was recovered from a man aged 45 to 70 who received an inactivated influenza vaccine. The sequencing used PBMCs from blood, collected approximately 25 months after vaccination. This sequence joins TRBV7-2 and TRBJ1-2; unclear D gene. The CDR3 coding sequence is TGTGCCAGCAGCTCTTGGAAGGGCTCTTCCACTAACTATGGCTACACCTTC. The encoded protein is CASSSWKGSSTNYGYTF. Using reference TRBV7-2 and TRBJ1-2 for the parts outside the CDR3, the full variable domain is GAGVSQSPSNKVTEKGKDVELRCDPISGHTALYWYRQSLGQGLEFLIYFQGNSAPDKSGLPSDRFSAERTGGSVSTLTIQRTQQEDSAVYLCASSSWKGSSTNYGYTFGSGTRLTVV.